This TCR beta chain was recovered during a study of control samples from healthy donors and cancer patients. Trimming took 5 bases from V and 0 from J, leaving 14 bases between them. This CDR3 spans 15 amino acids. Germline CDR1 reads SGHNT; CDR2 reads YENEEA. TCRdb keeps only in-frame clones here, not all; method: immunoSEQ multiplex PCR. The sample contains about 150,000 clones, 85% to 95% of which appear only once. The chain carries TRBV11-3 and TRBJ2-7; the D gene could be TRBD1 or TRBD2 (5 bases each). This TCR derives from a man aged 55 to 69 with colorectal cancer. Sequenced input: PBMCs. CDR3 in amino acids: CASSNTWDASYEQYF. The CDR3, as DNA: TGTGCCAGCAGCAACACTTGGGACGCCTCCTACGAGCAGTACTTC.